These T cell receptor beta chains were read from a single sample in a study of T-cell reconstitution after alpha-beta-depleted transplantation in children. TCRdb used MiXCR to reprocess the PCR reads, holding one entry per CDR3 protein. The repertoire holds about 200,000 distinct CDR3 sequences, with 7.5% to 9.5% as singletons. This specimen was PBMCs, mostly from graft donor cells, taken 360 days after TCRalphabeta/CD19-depleted stem cell transplant. Receptor source: a male patient aged 2-10 years who had a stem cell transplant for acute myeloid leukemia, so the T cells may come from the graft donor. The CDR3 runs from the conserved cysteine through the conserved F or W. Each record gives: V gene, D gene, clone size, J gene, CDR3 DNA, CDR3 protein. D genes are given only for firm matches. Clone size is stated in some rows and not others, as once, few, many or a class when expanded.

TRBV3-1,NA,many,TRBJ1-1,TGTGCCAGCAGCCAAGGTCACAGGAACACTGAAGCTTTCTTT,CASSQGHRNTEAFF
TRBV18,NA,NA,TRBJ2-1,TGTGCCAGCTCACCACCGGGAATGGGGAATGAGCAGTTCTTC,CASSPPGMGNEQFF
TRBV28,TRBD1,many,TRBJ2-7,TGTGCCAGCAGGCCCCTGCCCGGGACAGGACTATACGAGCAGTACTTC,CASRPLPGTGLYEQYF
TRBV6-1,NA,NA,TRBJ1-2,TGTGCCAGCAGTGAACCTGGATACTATGGCTACACCTTC,CASSEPGYYGYTF
TRBV15,TRBD1,NA,TRBJ1-2,TGTGCCACCAGCAGAGATGGCTACAGGGGGATAGGCTATGGCTACACCTTC,CATSRDGYRGIGYGYTF
TRBV20-1,TRBD2,NA,TRBJ2-3,TGCAGTGTGACCGGGACTAGCGGGGGGTGGGATACGCAGTATTTT,CSVTGTSGGWDTQYF
TRBV12-3/TRBV12-4,NA,many,TRBJ2-1,TGTGCCAGCAGTTTGGCTGGACAGACGGCCTACAATGAGCAGTTCTTC,CASSLAGQTAYNEQFF
TRBV29-1,TRBD2,many,TRBJ2-5,TGCAGCGTTGAAGCGGGAGGGCGTCTGGGAGAGACCCAGTACTTC,CSVEAGGRLGETQYF
TRBV20-1,NA,many,TRBJ1-1,TGCAGTGCAGGGGACTACACTGAAGCTTTCTTT,CSAGDYTEAFF
TRBV15,NA,many,TRBJ1-5,TGTGCCACCAGCAGGTGGACCGGGTCCGGCGATCAGCCCCAGCATTTT,CATSRWTGSGDQPQHF
TRBV6-5,TRBD1,few,TRBJ1-2,TGTGCCAGCAGTTACGGTTCCCCCAGGGGGCGCGTCAGCTATGGCTACACCTTC,CASSYGSPRGRVSYGYTF
TRBV13,TRBD2,NA,TRBJ2-3,TGTGCCAGCAGCTTAGGCCGACTAGCGGGTGGTGCAAGCACAGATACGCAGTATTTT,CASSLGRLAGGASTDTQYF
TRBV7-9,NA,NA,TRBJ2-1,TGTGCCAGCATCCGTCCGGGGACTGACTACAATGAGCAGTTCTTC,CASIRPGTDYNEQFF
TRBV7-9,NA,NA,TRBJ1-3,TGTGCCAGCAGCTTAGCTGCGGGTCTTGGAAACACCATATATTTT,CASSLAAGLGNTIYF
TRBV7-6,TRBD2,many,TRBJ2-7,TGTGCCAGCAGCTTAGAGTTCGGGAGGTACGAGCAGTACTTC,CASSLEFGRYEQYF
TRBV7-8,NA,few,TRBJ2-3,TGTGCCAGCAGCTTATCGGCTAGCACAGATACGCAGTATTTT,CASSLSASTDTQYF
TRBV7-6,TRBD1,NA,TRBJ2-7,TGTGCCAGCAGCTTAGGGACAGGGACCTACGAGCAGTACTTC,CASSLGTGTYEQYF
TRBV3-1,TRBD2,few,TRBJ2-1,TGTGCCAGCAGCCAAGAGACTAGCGATTCCTTAGGTGTCCATGAGCAGTTCTTC,CASSQETSDSLGVHEQFF
TRBV10-3,TRBD1,few,TRBJ2-5,TGTGCCATCAGTGACCCGGGACAGGGGGTAGAGACCCAGTACTTC,CAISDPGQGVETQYF
TRBV11-3,TRBD1,many,TRBJ2-1,TGTGCCAGCAGCTTAGAACAGGGGGCCGCCTACAATGAGCAGTTCTTC,CASSLEQGAAYNEQFF
TRBV7-9,NA,NA,TRBJ2-5,TGTGCCAGCAGCTTAGGGGTTTCCCGAGAGACCCAGTACTTC,CASSLGVSRETQYF
TRBV10-2,TRBD2,many,TRBJ2-1,TGCGCCAGCAGTCCTTGGACTAGCGGGGCTCCAAACAATGAGCAGTTCTTC,CASSPWTSGAPNNEQFF
TRBV15,NA,NA,TRBJ2-1,TGTGCCACCAGCCCCCTGGGGCTAGCGCCCTACAATGAGCAGTTCTTC,CATSPLGLAPYNEQFF